This T cell receptor beta chain was sequenced for a study of CD4 T cells in relation to SARS-CoV-2 and coronaviruses. Looking at the study overall: ViraFEST: approximately 10-day antigen culture of PBMCs, then TCR beta CDR3 sequencing. The negative reference was HIV-1 Nef peptide pool or peptide-free culture.

Unexposed donor CD4+ T cells date from 2011-2018, before the COVID-19 pandemic. The cells were cultured for about ten days before CD4+ T cells were isolated. As cell numbers allowed, unexposed-donor CD4+ T cells faced SARS-CoV-2 S/N and four cold-coronavirus spikes. The germline V gene has CDR1 SGHKS and CDR2 YYEKEE (reference sequence). The CDR3 is 16 residues long. V gave up 4 bases and J gave up 2 bases; unmatched junction bases: 10. Study-wide results and limits: Crossreactive clones expanded significantly less to SARS-CoV-2 than monoreactive clones.

Of note for this clone: Its antigen is undetermined.

Sequenced by immunoSEQ multiplex PCR; TCRdb stores in-frame clones only, minus some. The sample contains approximately 20,000 clones, under 80% of which appear only once. What was sequenced was CD4+ T cells from PBMCs, cultured in vitro. V is TRBV5-5 and J is TRBJ2-7; TRBD1 matches at 9 bases. This TCR was sampled from a human donor in good health. The CDR3 DNA sequence: TGTGCCAGCAGCCCCGCCTGGGGGACAGGGCCCTACGAGCAGTACTTC. Amino acids: CASSPAWGTGPYEQYF.